Shown below are 26 T cell receptor beta chains from a single sample sequenced in a study of blood T cells in healthy people across ages (dated by TCRdb to about 2015). Library prep was done by 5' RACE. The sequencing machine was an Illumina HiSeq 2500. A second PCR of roughly 6 to 12 cycles was performed with a sample-barcoded 5' primer and a J-beta primer mix. The public reads were run again by TCRdb, first through fastp at Q25 and then through MiXCR, and only productive beta chains were kept. Rows matching on CDR3 protein sequence are summarized as one entry with the most common DNA and genes. This sample has some 700,000 distinct CDR3 sequences in its table, and 43% of those were observed once. Clones ranked in the top ten supply 20% to 25% of the sample. Sequencing was done on a sample of blood. The receptors were gathered from a woman aged 55-69 years in good health.

The J gene is TRBJ2-7, the V gene TRBV12-3 or TRBV12-4; D may be TRBD2 (6 bases). This CDR3 comprises 15 residues. The V end lost 0 bases, the J end lost 3 bases, and 12 bases lay between the germline ends. The CDR3 coding sequence is TGTGCCAGCAGTTTAGCGGGACTCAAGTTCTACGAGCAGTACTTC. Amino acid sequence: CASSLAGLKFYEQYF.

This chain links TRBV12-3 or TRBV12-4 with TRBJ1-5; 7 bases are a match to TRBD1. The CDR3 consists of 15 residues. With V trimmed by 6 bases and J by 5 bases, 10 bases remained unmatched. CDR3 region: CASSRGQRVHQPQHF. DNA for the CDR3: TGTGCCAGCAGCCGGGGACAGAGGGTCCATCAGCCCCAGCATTTT.

This sequence joins TRBV20-1 and TRBJ2-7; possibly TRBD1 or TRBD2 for D (7 bases each). The CDR3 is 15 amino acids. Between the trimmed V and J ends, which lost 6 bases and 7 bases, there was a span of 25 bases. Looked up from germline, CDR1 is DFQATT and CDR2 is SNEGSKA (reference sequence). CDR3 bases: TGCAGTGCCCCCCGAGGGGGCGGGAGCCCCAATGAGCAGTACTTC. Translating it yields CSAPRGGGSPNEQYF.

The gene calls are TRBV27 and TRBJ1-2; D unresolved. The CDR3 sequence is 11 residues long. V was cut by 8 bases and J by 4 bases, with 8 bases left in between. Germline-derived CDR1 and CDR2 are MNHEY and SMNVEV (reference sequence). CDR3 sequence reads: CASSNSYGYTF. For the CDR3, the DNA is TGTGCCAGCTCTAACTCCTATGGCTACACCTTC.

This clonotype was detected a few times. The J gene is TRBJ2-3, the V gene TRBV6-5; D is perhaps TRBD1 (6 bases). The CDR3 runs to 16 residues. Germline values: CDR1 MNHEY, CDR2 SVGAGI. V was cut by 1 base and J by 0 bases, with 11 bases left in between. The CDR3 DNA reads as TGTGCCAGCAGTTACTTCGCCGGGACAAGCACAGATACGCAGTATTTT. Its translation is CASSYFAGTSTDTQYF.

This clonotype was seen more than once but under ten times. A much larger clone differs from this one at a single base, so this may be a read error. The gene calls are TRBV10-3 and TRBJ2-1; possible D gene TRBD1, 7 bases. The DNA end is more similar to TRBJ2-7, so the J call may be wrong. The germline V gene has CDR1 ENHRY and CDR2 SYGVKD. The CDR3 totals 15 residues. CDR3: CAISGGTETYNEQYF. CDR3 nucleotides: TGTGCCATCAGTGGCGGGACAGAGACCTACAATGAGCAGTACTTC.

Comment on this clonotype: Sequence at one end of the junction differs from germline and may be a read error. The chain recombines TRBV6-2 or TRBV6-3 with TRBJ2-3; D may be TRBD2 (6 bases). CDR1 is MNHEY, CDR2 SVGEGT, per germline. CDR3 length equals 15 residues. CDR3 DNA: TGTGTCAGCAGCCTTAGCGGAACGGAGACAGATACGCAGTATTTT. Encoded protein: CVSSLSGTETDTQYF.

The chain joins TRBV7-3 to TRBJ2-7; D possibly matches TRBD1 or TRBD2 (5 bases each). Trimming took off 5 bases at V and 2 bases at J, with 10 bases between the two ends. This CDR3 contains 13 residues. Germline CDR1 and CDR2: SGHTA and FQGTGA. The DNA for the CDR3 is TGTGCCAGCAGCACGGGACGGACCTACGAGCAGTACTTC. It specifies CASSTGRTYEQYF.

CDR3: CASSQDYWGAGGANVLTF. The CDR3 nucleotides read TGCGCCAGCAGCCAAGATTATTGGGGGGCTGGTGGGGCCAACGTCCTGACTTTC. The chain combines TRBV4-1 with TRBJ2-6, with D possibly called TRBD1 or TRBD2 (6 bases each). Germline V gene sequence: CDR1 MGHRA, CDR2 YSYEKL. The CDR3 is 18 amino acids. Trimming cost V 0 bases and J 3 bases, with 15 bases left between them.

The chain is built from TRBV6-1 and TRBJ2-1, with D tentatively TRBD2 (6 bases). CDR3 length: 13 residues. Trimming shortened V by 8 bases and J by 7 bases, and 15 bases separated the two germline ends. CDR1 and CDR2 (germline): MNHNS, SASEGT. This chain's CDR3 is CASERWGENEQFF. The CDR3 DNA reads TGTGCCAGCGAGCGGTGGGGGGAGAATGAGCAGTTCTTC.

This clonotype was seen just once. V and J are TRBV20-1 and TRBJ2-1, with D possibly matching TRBD1 (7 bases). This CDR3 is 14 amino acids long. From germline, CDR1 is DFQATT and CDR2 SNEGSKA (reference sequence). V lost 5 bases, J lost 9 bases, and 20 bases lay in between. The CDR3 sequence is CSALRDSPGGEQFF. For the CDR3, the DNA is TGCAGTGCTCTTCGGGACTCCCCAGGGGGTGAGCAGTTCTTC.

Only a few counts were recorded for this clonotype. The chain links TRBV7-9 to TRBJ2-5; weak D call: TRBD1 (7 bases). The CDR3 totals 16 residues. V shed 5 bases and J shed 11 bases, with 27 bases lying between them. Per germline, CDR1 SEHNR and CDR2 FQNEAQ (reference sequence). For the CDR3, the DNA is TGTGCCAGCAGCCCTTGGGACTCAATAGGGGGCAATGAGCAGTACTTC. This translates into CASSPWDSIGGNEQYF.

This clonotype occurred a few times. V and J are TRBV19 and TRBJ2-6; 8 bases are shared with TRBD2. V was pared by 6 bases and J by 0 bases, with 10 bases of the junction left unmatched. Looked up from germline, CDR1 is LNHDA and CDR2 is SQIVND (reference sequence). The CDR3 sequence is 18 residues long. Here the CDR3 reads CASRESAGEVSGANVLTF. CDR3 nucleotides: TGTGCCAGTAGAGAATCAGCGGGGGAAGTCTCTGGGGCCAACGTCCTGACTTTC.

Comments on this clonotype: One end of the junction fails to match germline, which may point to a read error. This chain joins TRBV6-2 or TRBV6-3 and TRBJ2-1; TRBD2 matches at 11 bases. Germline CDR1 and CDR2: MNHEY and SVGEGT. The CDR3 has 16 residues. CDR3: CASSYGTSGGYNEQIF. CDR3 nucleotide sequence: TGTGCCAGCAGTTACGGAACTAGCGGGGGATACAATGAGCAGATCTTC.

V gene TRBV2 combines with J gene TRBJ2-2; 14 bases align to TRBD2. This CDR3 has 15 residues. Germline-derived CDR1 and CDR2 are SNHLY and FYNNEI. After removal of 6 bases from V and 6 bases from J, the junction contained 3 bases not matched to a gene. The CDR3 reads CASSGLAGGAGELFF. The CDR3 region has the DNA TGTGCCAGCAGCGGACTAGCGGGGGGAGCCGGGGAGCTGTTTTTT.

The J gene is TRBJ2-5, the V gene TRBV4-2; 7 nucleotides align to TRBD2. CDR3 length equals 16 residues. Germline CDR1 is LGHNA and CDR2 is YNFKEQ. The V segment lost 4 bases and the J segment 4 bases; nucleotides outside the gene matches: 12. The CDR3 reads CASSPGAGEAVETQYF. The CDR3 DNA sequence: TGTGCCAGCAGCCCTGGGGCGGGAGAAGCGGTAGAGACCCAGTACTTC.

The table lists this clonotype with a few counts. The chain recombines TRBV3-1 with TRBJ2-1, with TRBD2 matching over 11 bases. This CDR3 contains 14 residues. The junction had 4 bases not matched to a gene; V was cut back by 4 bases and J by 8 bases. The germline V gene encodes CDR1 LGHDT and CDR2 YNNKEL (reference sequence). The CDR3 here is CASSPLAGGHEQFF. The CDR3 DNA sequence: TGTGCCAGCAGCCCGCTAGCGGGAGGCCATGAGCAGTTCTTC.

This clonotype showed up just a few times. J is TRBJ1-2 and V is TRBV10-1, with D hard to call. The V end was cut by 2 bases, the J end by 4 bases, with 8 bases between. The CDR3 covers 13 residues. Germline V gene data show CDR1 as WNHNN and CDR2 as SYGVQD (reference sequence). The CDR3 region has the DNA TGCGCCAGCAGTGAGGGCAGTCCCTATGGCTACACCTTC. Amino acid sequence: CASSEGSPYGYTF.

In this sample, this clonotype turned up many times. The chain carries TRBV5-1 and TRBJ2-4; D is undetermined. The DNA end favors TRBJ2-7, so the J call may be wrong. Germline-derived CDR1 and CDR2 are SGHRS and YFSETQ. The CDR3 covers 13 residues. Here the CDR3 DNA reads TGCGCCAGCAGCTTTAGTGGGGAAGGCGAGCAGTACTTC. The encoded protein is CASSFSGEGEQYF.

The chain joins TRBV7-2 to TRBJ2-3, with 7 bases lining up with TRBD1. Trimming cost V 4 bases and J 11 bases; bases outside gene matches: 15. The CDR3 covers 15 residues. Germline V gene lookup returns CDR1 SGHTA and CDR2 FQGNSA. CDR3 coding DNA: TGTGCCAGCAGCTCAGGGGGACAAGCACCTTTTGAGCAGTATTTT. This translates into CASSSGGQAPFEQYF.

This clonotype was recorded at least ten times. The gene calls are TRBV20-1 and TRBJ2-5; D remains ambiguous. Trimming cost V 6 bases and J 4 bases, with 18 bases left between them. Per germline, CDR1 DFQATT and CDR2 SNEGSKA (reference sequence). The CDR3 runs to 14 residues. The DNA of the CDR3 is TGCAGTGCCCCCGTGAGGACGGCCGCAGAGACCCAGTACTTC. The encoded protein is CSAPVRTAAETQYF.

This clonotype turned up a few times. V gene TRBV20-1 combines with J gene TRBJ2-1; TRBD2 matches 8 bases. The ends lost 2 bases at V and 1 base at J; junction bases unmatched: 4. Per the germline V gene, CDR1 is DFQATT and CDR2 is SNEGSKA (reference sequence). The CDR3 has 15 amino acids. CDR3: CSARPGLVSYNEQFF. The CDR3 DNA reads TGCAGTGCTAGACCGGGACTAGTGTCCTACAATGAGCAGTTCTTC.

Details on this clonotype: A single base separates this from a much larger clone, so it may be a read error. V is TRBV5-1 and J is TRBJ2-5; 11 positions agree with TRBD1. The germline V gene has CDR1 SGHRS and CDR2 YFSETQ. The CDR3 runs to 15 residues. The CDR3 protein is CVSSLGQGAGETQYF. Here the CDR3 DNA reads TGCGTCAGCAGCTTAGGACAGGGGGCAGGAGAGACCCAGTACTTC.

This clonotype was counted only a few times. The gene calls are TRBV21-1 and TRBJ2-1; the D call in the table, TRBD1, was not verified against the DNA. TRBV21-1 has pseudogene status. The CDR3 is made up of 15 amino acids. CDR3 loop: CASSKRGGLYNEQFF. The DNA for the CDR3 is TGTGCCAGCAGCAAAAGGGGGGGTCTCTACAATGAGCAGTTCTTC.

This clonotype was counted ten times or more. This CDR3 is CASSLGQGLAKNIQYF. The CDR3 DNA sequence: TGTGCCAGCAGCCTAGGACAGGGACTAGCCAAAAACATTCAGTACTTC. This rearrangement joins TRBV7-6 to TRBJ2-4, with 8 bases matching TRBD1. The CDR3 sequence is 16 residues long. CDR1 and CDR2 (germline): SGHVS, FNYEAQ. V lost 5 bases and J lost 0; bases outside the gene matches: 6.

The V and J genes are TRBV20-1 and TRBJ1-6; D ambiguous. CDR1 is DFQATT, CDR2 SNEGSKA, per germline (reference sequence). This CDR3 comprises 13 residues. Trimming shortened V by 5 bases and J by 9 bases, and 14 bases separated the two germline ends. The chain's CDR3 is CSAFKSGISPLHF. CDR3 in DNA: TGCAGTGCTTTTAAATCCGGGATTTCACCCCTCCACTTT.